This T cell receptor (beta chain) was sequenced during a study of blood T cell repertoires in COVID-19. Study in general: There were acute and convalescent COVID-19 samples, and they came from the United States, Italy and Spain. Sample material is recorded as cDNA or gDNA derived from T cells, B-cell-depleted T cells, or PBMCs.

The CDR3 length is 17 residues. V lost 7 bases and J lost 3; bases outside the gene matches: 17. Germline values: CDR1 SNHLY, CDR2 FYNNEI. Original processing notes: By means of reference gene primer amplification, nucleated cell counts were estimated. This table comes from immunoSEQ multiplex PCR, and its TCRdb copy is limited to in-frame clones, with some not included. V, J and clone size are taken as reported in that table, and D and trimming were inferred from the DNA itself. The table shows around 200,000 clones, with around 84% occurring only once. The V and J genes are TRBV2 and TRBJ2-5; 7 bases agree with TRBD2. The TCR originated in a woman of 80 years or more with active or convalescent COVID-19. The specimen sequenced was peripheral blood. In nucleotides, the CDR3 is TGTGCCAGCACCGGGGCGGGTAAGCGGGGACCTGAAGAGACCCAGTACTTC. Translating it yields CASTGAGKRGPEETQYF.